The present T cell receptor (beta chain) was sequenced within a study of T-cell reconstitution after alpha-beta-depleted transplantation in children. The germline V gene has CDR1 LGHDT and CDR2 YNNKEL (reference sequence). This CDR3 spans 18 amino acids. A note on this clonotype: A clone one base away is much larger, so this may be a read error.

Using unique molecular identifiers, the investigators prepared the TCRbeta library. TCRdb independently ran MiXCR on the PCR reads; one entry per CDR3 protein. The sample shows 70,000 to 95,000 distinct CDR3 sequences, 9% to 15% of them seen only once. The TCR sequence derives from a human donor who donated a stem cell graft to a child with inherited bone marrow failure. The gene calls are TRBV3-1 and TRBJ1-5; D is perhaps TRBD1 (5 bases). Sequencing was performed on PBMCs from the stem cell graft donor, taken from the stem cell graft. In DNA, the CDR3 is TGTACCAGCAGTTCGTTGGGATCTCCGGGACCGAGCAATCAGCCCCAGCATTTT. It encodes CTSSSLGSPGPSNQPQHF.